This section outlines one T cell receptor (beta chain) sequence together with its context. The germline gives CDR1 LGHNA, CDR2 YNFKEQ. This CDR3 contains 14 residues. Trimming cost V 4 bases and J 7 bases; bases outside gene matches: 6. Assay: immunoSEQ multiplex PCR; the TCRdb copy retains only in-frame clones and omits some. The table lists under 300,000 clones, about 91% of them singletons. The sample originates from a study of blood T cell repertoires in COVID-19. Overall study: Some COVID-19 samples were acute and others convalescent; all came from the United States, Italy and Spain.

The sequence derives from a woman aged 35 to 49 who had recovered from COVID-19. The sequenced sample consisted of peripheral blood. The chain links TRBV4-2 to TRBJ1-4, with 7 bases matching TRBD1. Here the CDR3 reads CASSRNQGGEKLFF. The CDR3 DNA reads as TGTGCCAGCAGCCGCAATCAGGGGGGTGAAAAACTGTTTTTT.